This entry lists 23 T cell receptor beta chains sequenced from one sample in a study of breast tumors, draining lymph nodes, adjacent tissues. A single record per CDR3 protein comes from TCRdb applying MiXCR to the multiplex PCR reads. The sample includes around 70,000 distinct CDR3 sequences, 40% to 55% seen only once; the top ten take approximately 9.1%. Input material: breast tumor tissue. These receptors originate from a female donor with breast cancer. Some clones in this sample may be carry-over from other donors' samples.

The chain joins TRBV29-1 to TRBJ1-2; D gene uncertain. The V gene lost 8 bases and the J gene lost 9 bases, with 16 bases spanning the gap. CDR3 length: 11 amino acids. The germline V gene encodes CDR1 SQVTM and CDR2 ANQGSEA. The CDR3: CSLEQIERYTF. Written as DNA, the CDR3 is TGCAGCTTGGAGCAGATAGAGCGCTACACCTTC.

This clonotype was seen a few times. The chain employs TRBV3-1 and TRBJ1-2; no clear D. CDR3 length: 14 residues. Trimming left V 3 bases short and J 8 bases short, with 16 bases between. In germline, CDR1 is LGHDT, CDR2 YNNKEL (reference sequence). The CDR3 region is CASSHLRAPLGYTF. The DNA for the CDR3 is TGTGCCAGCAGCCACCTCCGGGCCCCGCTAGGCTACACCTTC.

This clonotype was counted many times. The rearrangement links TRBV5-1 to TRBJ2-5; 7 nucleotides align to TRBD1. The CDR3 loop spans 14 amino acids. The ends lost 0 bases at V and 7 bases at J; junction bases unmatched: 6. Germline V gives CDR1 SGHRS, CDR2 YFSETQ. The CDR3 here is CASSLGGQAGTQYF. In DNA form, the CDR3 reads TGCGCCAGCAGCTTGGGAGGACAGGCTGGGACCCAGTACTTC.

V usage is TRBV20-1 and J usage is TRBJ2-2, with 7 bases fitting TRBD2. The junction had 5 bases not matched to a gene; V was cut back by 6 bases and J by 7 bases. This CDR3 has 12 residues. Germline CDR1 and CDR2: DFQATT and SNEGSKA (reference sequence). In DNA, the CDR3 is TGCAGTGCACCCCGGACTAGCGGGGAGCTGTTTTTT. Translated: CSAPRTSGELFF.

This clonotype was recorded a few times. This could be a read error, since a much larger clone is one nucleotide away. The chain carries TRBV7-7 and TRBJ2-5; either TRBD1 or TRBD2 may supply D (5 bases each). This CDR3 is 15 amino acids long. Germline V lookup: CDR1 SSHAT, CDR2 FNYEAQ (reference sequence). The CDR3: CASSLLGDQKETQHF. For the CDR3, the DNA is TGTGCTAGCAGCTTATTAGGGGACCAAAAAGAGACCCAGCACTTC.

In its sample, this clonotype ranks as medium-sized (0.01 to 0.1%). The chain combines TRBV25-1 with TRBJ2-3; 9 bases map to TRBD1. The CDR3 runs to 17 residues. CDR1 and CDR2 (germline): MGHDK, SYGVNS. V was pared by 5 bases and J by 0 bases, with 9 bases of the junction left unmatched. The CDR3: CASSWGGTGSSTDTQYF. For the CDR3, the DNA is TGTGCCAGCAGTTGGGGAGGGACAGGGTCTAGCACAGATACGCAGTATTTT.

The sample holds many counts of this clonotype. The V gene is TRBV5-6, the J gene TRBJ2-1; D is unclear. The germline V gene encodes CDR1 SGHDT and CDR2 YYEEEE. Between the trimmed V and J ends, which lost 7 bases and 0 bases, there was a span of 11 bases. The CDR3 extends over 14 amino acids. The CDR3 protein is CASGDTNSYNEQFF. The CDR3 DNA follows: TGTGCCAGCGGTGACACCAACTCCTACAATGAGCAGTTCTTC.

This clonotype was counted only a few times. The chain joins TRBV18 to TRBJ1-2, with 9 bases aligning to TRBD1. Germline values: CDR1 KGHSH, CDR2 LQKENI. The CDR3 has 16 residues. V was pared by 0 bases and J by 6 bases, with 8 bases of the junction left unmatched. CDR3 amino acids: CASSPPGTGSINGYTF. CDR3 DNA sequence: TGTGCCAGCTCACCACCCGGGACAGGGAGTATTAATGGCTACACCTTC. The full variable domain, rest sourced from reference TRBV18 and TRBJ1-2, is NAGVMQNPRHLVRRRGQEARLRCSPMKGHSHVYWYRQLPEEGLKFMVYLQKENIIDESGMPKERFSAEFPKEGPSILRIQQVVRGDSAAYFCASSPPGTGSINGYTFGSGTRLTVV.

There are many counts of this clonotype. The genes are TRBV7-2 and TRBJ2-5, with a tentative D call TRBD1 (6 bases). Germline loops: CDR1 SGHTA, CDR2 FQGNSA. This CDR3 is 16 amino acids long. V dropped 5 bases and J dropped 5 bases, with 21 bases sitting between them. The DNA of the CDR3 is TGTGCCAGCAGCCAAACAGGCTCCAGGGGTGAGGAGACCCAGTACTTC. Residues: CASSQTGSRGEETQYF.

There are many counts of this clonotype. This chain connects TRBV11-2 to TRBJ2-7; 15 bases fit TRBD2. CDR3 length: 19 residues. Germline values: CDR1 SGHAT, CDR2 FQNNGV. V dropped 1 base and J dropped 3; count of bases not matched to a gene: 10. The CDR3 reads CASSLGGTSGGTRYYEQYF. CDR3 DNA sequence: TGTGCCAGCAGCTTAGGGGGGACTAGCGGGGGGACCCGGTACTACGAGCAGTACTTC. The full variable domain, rest sourced from reference TRBV11-2 and TRBJ2-7, is EAGVAQSPRYKIIEKRQSVAFWCNPISGHATLYWYQQILGQGPKLLIQFQNNGVVDDSQLPKDRFSAERLKGVDSTLKIQPAKLEDSAVYLCASSLGGTSGGTRYYEQYFGPGTRLTVT.

There are many counts of this clonotype. J is TRBJ2-1 and V is TRBV7-9; D could derive from TRBD1 or TRBD2 (5 bases each). The CDR3 runs 13 residues. Germline CDR1 and CDR2: SEHNR and FQNEAQ (reference sequence). The germline V and J ends were trimmed by 5 bases and 9 bases, with 14 bases remaining between them. The CDR3 sequence: CASSNGEGSEQFF. CDR3 coding DNA: TGTGCCAGCAGCAATGGAGAGGGGAGTGAGCAGTTCTTC.

This clonotype has at least ten counts. The rearrangement links TRBV24-1 to TRBJ2-1, with TRBD2 identical over 11 bases. Germline V gives CDR1 KGHDR, CDR2 SFDVKD. Trimming at V came to 5 bases and at J to 8 bases, leaving 7 bases not matched to a gene. CDR3 length: 15 amino acids. DNA of the CDR3: TGTGCCACCAGTGTGGGGACTAGCGGCAAGGATGAGCAGTTCTTC. Translating it yields CATSVGTSGKDEQFF.

This clonotype has a count of ten or more. V and J are TRBV5-5 and TRBJ2-7; 13 bases line up with TRBD2. The CDR3 spans 14 residues. Trimming at V came to 0 bases and at J to 13 bases, leaving 7 bases not matched to a gene. The germline V gene encodes CDR1 SGHKS and CDR2 YYEKEE (reference sequence). The CDR3 spells CASSLVLAGGPRYF. The CDR3 coding sequence is TGTGCCAGCAGCTTGGTACTAGCGGGGGGGCCGCGATACTTC.

This clonotype was observed a handful of times. A much bigger clone sits one base away, suggesting this may be a read error. V usage is TRBV4-1 and J usage is TRBJ2-1; 12 bases are a match to TRBD2. Per germline, CDR1 MGHRA and CDR2 YSYEKL. CDR3 size: 17 residues. The CDR3 protein is CASSHVRWTSGMEEQLF. The CDR3 nucleotides are TGCGCCAGCAGCCACGTAAGATGGACTAGCGGGATGGAGGAGCAGCTCTTC.

The chain uses TRBV29-1 and TRBJ2-3; weak D call: TRBD2 (6 bases). Trimming took off 8 bases at V and 11 bases at J, with 23 bases between the two ends. Germline-derived CDR1 and CDR2 are SQVTM and ANQGSEA. This CDR3 contains 13 residues. The CDR3 region is CSTLTGTQSEQYF. DNA for the CDR3: TGCAGCACATTAACGGGGACTCAGTCCGAGCAGTATTTT.

This clonotype was detected many times. The rearrangement joins TRBV3-1 to TRBJ1-5; tentatively, D is TRBD1 (5 bases). Germline-derived CDR1 and CDR2 are LGHDT and YNNKEL (reference sequence). There are 15 residues in the CDR3. Trimming stripped 1 base from V and 7 bases from J, with 14 bases between. The CDR3 sequence is CASSQGGLQGQPQHF. The CDR3 region has the DNA TGTGCCAGCAGCCAAGGGGGATTGCAGGGACAGCCCCAGCATTTT.

This clonotype appeared many times. The rearrangement uses TRBV20-1 and TRBJ2-1, with 8 bases fitting TRBD1. This CDR3 spans 15 amino acids. V shed 1 base and J 2 bases; nucleotides not matched to a gene: 4. Germline V gives CDR1 DFQATT, CDR2 SNEGSKA (reference sequence). CDR3 in DNA: TGCAGTGCTAGAGCCCGGACAGGGACCTACAATGAGCAGTTCTTC. This gives the protein CSARARTGTYNEQFF.

This clonotype was detected many times. The chain uses TRBV20-1 and TRBJ2-5; 10 bases agree with TRBD1. The trim removed 3 bases at V and 4 bases at J, leaving 2 bases unmatched. This CDR3 has 13 amino acids. Looked up from germline, CDR1 is DFQATT and CDR2 is SNEGSKA (reference sequence). In nucleotides, the CDR3 is TGCAGTGCTAGGACAGGGGGCCGAGAGACCCAGTACTTC. Protein: CSARTGGRETQYF.

The chain employs TRBV18 and TRBJ2-5, with D possibly being TRBD1 (6 bases). Trimming pared 3 bases from V and 5 bases from J, leaving 13 bases between. Per germline, CDR1 KGHSH and CDR2 LQKENI. The CDR3 contains 14 residues. The DNA for the CDR3 is TGTGCCAGCTCACCCCAGGGGCATACGGAGACCCAGTACTTC. It translates to CASSPQGHTETQYF.

Concerning this clonotype itself: One end of the junction varies from germline; a read error may be responsible. V gene TRBV25-1 combines with J gene TRBJ2-2; D might be TRBD1 (6 bases). CDR1 is MGHDK, CDR2 SYGVNS, per germline. The length of the CDR3 is 15 residues. CDR3 sequence reads: CASSEKTGRTAQLFF. In nucleotides, the CDR3 is TGTGCCAGCAGTGAAAAGACAGGTCGGACCGCGCAGCTGTTCTTT.

This rearrangement joins TRBV10-3 to TRBJ2-1, with D perhaps TRBD1 (6 bases). This CDR3 contains 18 residues. V dropped 2 bases and J dropped 9 bases, with 26 bases sitting between them. CDR1 is ENHRY and CDR2 is SYGVKD in the germline V gene. CDR3 sequence reads: CAISEIYNRVEQGIEQFF. The CDR3 nucleotides read TGTGCCATCAGTGAGATATATAACAGGGTAGAGCAAGGTATTGAGCAGTTCTTC.

This clonotype was seen many times. This sequence joins TRBV7-8 and TRBJ1-5; maybe TRBD1 (5 bases). Between the trimmed V and J ends, which lost 8 bases and 5 bases, there was a span of 28 bases. The germline V gene has CDR1 SGHVS and CDR2 FQNEAQ. This CDR3 is built from 18 residues. The CDR3 DNA reads TGTGCCAGCTCCGCCCGTTCGGGGGGGGGAGGAATTTATCAGCCCCAGCATTTT. This codes for CASSARSGGGGIYQPQHF.

This clonotype was observed a single time. The rearrangement joins TRBV6-6 to TRBJ1-4; TRBD1 aligns across 7 bases. Trimming removed 7 bases from V and 14 bases from J; junction bases left unmatched: 16. The CDR3 has 14 residues. Germline-derived CDR1 and CDR2 are MNHNY and SVGAGI (reference sequence). In DNA, the CDR3 is TGTGCCAGCAAGAGGGGGCAGGCTAATGGAAATCTGTTTTTT. Translated: CASKRGQANGNLFF.